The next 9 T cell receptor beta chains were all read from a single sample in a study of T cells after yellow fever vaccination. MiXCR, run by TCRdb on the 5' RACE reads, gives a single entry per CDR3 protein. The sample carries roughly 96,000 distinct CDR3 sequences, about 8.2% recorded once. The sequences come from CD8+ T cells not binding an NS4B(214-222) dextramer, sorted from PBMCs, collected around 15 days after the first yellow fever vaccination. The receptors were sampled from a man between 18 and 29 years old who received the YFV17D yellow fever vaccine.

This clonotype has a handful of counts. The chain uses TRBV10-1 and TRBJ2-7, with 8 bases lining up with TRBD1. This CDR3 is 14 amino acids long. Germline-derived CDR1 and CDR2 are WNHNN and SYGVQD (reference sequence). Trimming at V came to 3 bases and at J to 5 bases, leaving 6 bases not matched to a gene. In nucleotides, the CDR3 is TGCGCCAGCAGTGATGGAGGACAGGGTCACGAGCAGTACTTC. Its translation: CASSDGGQGHEQYF.

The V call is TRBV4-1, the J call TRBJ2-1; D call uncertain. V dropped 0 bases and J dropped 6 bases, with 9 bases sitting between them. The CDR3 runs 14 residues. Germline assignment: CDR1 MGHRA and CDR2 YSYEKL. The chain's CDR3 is CASSQDSKGNEQFF. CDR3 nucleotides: TGCGCCAGCAGCCAAGATAGTAAGGGCAATGAGCAGTTCTTC.

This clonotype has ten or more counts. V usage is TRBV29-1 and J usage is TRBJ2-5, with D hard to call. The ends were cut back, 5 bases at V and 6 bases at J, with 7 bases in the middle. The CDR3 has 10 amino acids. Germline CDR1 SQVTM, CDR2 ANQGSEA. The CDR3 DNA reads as TGCAGCGTTATGGAAAAGACCCAGTACTTC. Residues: CSVMEKTQYF. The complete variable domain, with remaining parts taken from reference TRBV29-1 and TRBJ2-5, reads SAVISQKPSRDICQRGTSLTIQCQVDSQVTMMFWYRQQPGQSLTLIATANQGSEATYESGFVIDKFPISRPNLTFSTLTVSNMSPEDSSIYLCSVMEKTQYFGPGTRLLVL.

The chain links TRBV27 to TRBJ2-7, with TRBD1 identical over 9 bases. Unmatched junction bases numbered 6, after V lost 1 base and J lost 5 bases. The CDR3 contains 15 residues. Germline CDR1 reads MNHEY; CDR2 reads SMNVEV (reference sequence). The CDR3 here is CASSLLGQGPDEQYF. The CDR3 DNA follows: TGTGCCAGCAGTTTATTGGGACAGGGTCCAGACGAGCAGTACTTC.

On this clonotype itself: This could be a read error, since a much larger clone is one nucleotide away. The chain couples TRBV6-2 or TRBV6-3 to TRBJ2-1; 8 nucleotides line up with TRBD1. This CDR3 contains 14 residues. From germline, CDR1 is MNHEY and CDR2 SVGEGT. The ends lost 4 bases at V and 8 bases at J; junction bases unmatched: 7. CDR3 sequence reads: CASSSVTGVDEQFF. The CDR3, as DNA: TGTGCCAGCAGTTCCGTGACAGGGGTTGATGAGCAGTTCTTC.

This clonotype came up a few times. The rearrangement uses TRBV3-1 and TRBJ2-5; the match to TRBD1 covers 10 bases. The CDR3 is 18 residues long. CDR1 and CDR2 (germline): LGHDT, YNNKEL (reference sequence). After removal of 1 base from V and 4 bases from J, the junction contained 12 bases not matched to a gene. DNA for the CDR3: TGTGCCAGCAGCCAAGTCGCGGTGGGGACAGGGGAAAGAGAGACCCAGTACTTC. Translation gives CASSQVAVGTGERETQYF.

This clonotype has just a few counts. The CDR3 here is CASSYVPGVREQFF. CDR3 nucleotide sequence: TGTGCCAGCAGTTACGTCCCTGGGGTCAGAGAGCAGTTCTTC. This chain uses TRBV6-5 with TRBJ2-1; no clear D gene. Germline loops: CDR1 MNHEY, CDR2 SVGAGI. The CDR3 covers 14 residues. V was pared by 2 bases and J by 10 bases, with 15 bases between.

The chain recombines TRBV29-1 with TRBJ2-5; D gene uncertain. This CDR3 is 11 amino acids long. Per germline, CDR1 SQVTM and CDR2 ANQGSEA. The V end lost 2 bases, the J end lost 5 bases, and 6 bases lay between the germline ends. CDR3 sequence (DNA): TGCAGCGTTGAATCGTGGGAGACCCAGTACTTC. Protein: CSVESWETQYF.

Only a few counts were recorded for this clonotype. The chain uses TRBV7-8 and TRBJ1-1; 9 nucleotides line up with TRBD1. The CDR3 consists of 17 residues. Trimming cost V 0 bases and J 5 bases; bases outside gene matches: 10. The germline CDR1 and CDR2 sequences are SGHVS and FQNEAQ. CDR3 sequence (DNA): TGTGCCAGCAGCTTAGCCGGGACAGGGATCGGGTGGACTGAAGCTTTCTTT. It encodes CASSLAGTGIGWTEAFF. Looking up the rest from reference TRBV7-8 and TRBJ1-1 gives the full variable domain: GAGVSQSPRYKVAKRGQDVALRCDPISGHVSLFWYQQALGQGPEFLTYFQNEAQLDKSGLPSDRFFAERPEGSVSTLKIQRTQQEDSAVYLCASSLAGTGIGWTEAFFGQGTRLTVV.